The next 31 T cell receptor beta chains were all read from a single sample in a study of T cell responses to AZD1222 COVID-19 vaccine. Clones were read by immunoSEQ multiplex PCR, and TCRdb kept only the in-frame ones, dropping some. The table has roughly 140,000 clones, roughly 92% seen once. The sample here was peripheral blood, taken on day 0 of AZD1222 vaccination. The receptors were sampled from an adult in good health.

This chain connects TRBV5-1 to TRBJ1-3; no reliable D call. The CDR3 runs to 13 residues. The V end was cut by 4 bases, the J end by 4 bases, with 9 bases between. Germline CDR1 is SGHRS and CDR2 is YFSETQ. The CDR3 here is CASSALRGNTIYF. The CDR3 nucleotides read TGCGCCAGCAGCGCTCTACGGGGAAACACCATATATTTT.

The chain is built from TRBV10-3 and TRBJ1-1; D is undetermined. Between the trimmed V and J ends, which lost 3 bases and 6 bases, there was a span of 8 bases. Per germline, CDR1 ENHRY and CDR2 SYGVKD. The CDR3 consists of 12 residues. DNA of the CDR3: TGTGCCATCAGTGAAGGGTTTTCTGAAGCTTTCTTT. Its protein is CAISEGFSEAFF.

This rearrangement joins TRBV7-9 to TRBJ2-5; D remains ambiguous. The CDR3 spans 15 residues. V was clipped by 5 bases and J by 0 bases, with 13 bases between them. Per the germline V gene, CDR1 is SEHNR and CDR2 is FQNEAQ (reference sequence). CDR3 residues: CASSPGRMYQETQYF. CDR3 nucleotide sequence: TGTGCCAGCAGCCCTGGACGGATGTACCAAGAGACCCAGTACTTC.

This chain uses TRBV21-1 with TRBJ2-7. TRBV21-1 corresponds to a pseudogene. CDR3 length: 16 amino acids. CDR3 sequence (DNA): TGTGCCAGCAGCAAAGGACGGGCAGCCGTAAACTACGAGCAGTACTTC. Translating gives CASSKGRAAVNYEQYF.

This chain links TRBV30 with TRBJ2-7; 7 nucleotides match TRBD2. V was pared by 7 bases and J by 8 bases, with 14 bases of the junction left unmatched. Germline V gives CDR1 GTSNPN, CDR2 SVGIG (reference sequence). The CDR3 has 13 residues. The CDR3 reads CAFWTSRISKQYF. DNA for the CDR3: TGTGCCTTCTGGACTAGTCGGATAAGCAAGCAGTACTTC.

The chain is built from TRBV30 and TRBJ1-2; a weak D match, TRBD1 (5 bases). The germline V gene encodes CDR1 GTSNPN and CDR2 SVGIG (reference sequence). Trimming removed 4 bases at V and 8 bases at J, with 11 bases between. The CDR3 runs 11 residues. CDR3 nucleotide sequence: TGTGCCTGGATTAGGGGCAGAGGCTACACCTTC. Translating gives CAWIRGRGYTF.

This chain uses TRBV4-1 with TRBJ2-3, with 10 positions matching TRBD2. Per the germline V gene, CDR1 is MGHRA and CDR2 is YSYEKL. The CDR3 sequence is 19 residues long. The V segment lost 0 bases and the J segment 2 bases; nucleotides outside the gene matches: 11. CDR3 amino acids: CASSQDRGTTSGHTDTQYF. The CDR3, as DNA: TGCGCCAGCAGCCAAGATCGGGGAACGACTAGCGGGCACACAGATACGCAGTATTTT.

This sequence joins TRBV28 and TRBJ2-5; TRBD1 matches at 9 bases. V lost 2 bases and J lost 6; bases outside the gene matches: 7. Germline V CDR1 and CDR2: MDHEN, SYDVKM. The CDR3 extends over 15 amino acids. In DNA, the CDR3 is TGTGCCAGCAGTTTAACCGGGACAGGGATGAAGACCCAGTACTTC. Amino acids: CASSLTGTGMKTQYF.

The chain recombines TRBV15 with TRBJ1-2; D is uncertain. CDR1 and CDR2 (germline): LNHNV, YYDKDF (reference sequence). The CDR3 is made up of 13 amino acids. V lost 1 base and J lost 6, with 9 bases in between. The CDR3 region is CATSRVRSDGYTF. In nucleotides, the CDR3 is TGTGCCACCAGCAGAGTGAGGTCTGATGGCTACACCTTC.

This clone was seen just once. The chain is built from TRBV10-2 and TRBJ1-6, with 8 positions matching TRBD1. V was pared by 8 bases and J by 8 bases, with 8 bases of the junction left unmatched. The CDR3 length is 14 residues. Germline-derived CDR1 and CDR2 are WSHSY and SAAADI. DNA of the CDR3: TGCGCCAGCGGTTTGACAGGGGAGGATTCACCCCTCCACTTT. It translates to CASGLTGEDSPLHF.

This clone appeared once. The chain has TRBV5-4 and TRBJ2-7; 7 bases fit TRBD1. Trimming took 4 bases from V and 6 from J; bases not matched to a gene: 13. The CDR3 has 15 residues. Looked up from germline, CDR1 is SGHNT and CDR2 is YYREEE (reference sequence). This CDR3 is CASSTERQGPREQYF. The CDR3 DNA follows: TGTGCCAGCAGCACCGAACGACAGGGTCCGCGCGAGCAGTACTTC.

The genes are TRBV28 and TRBJ1-2; D gene uncertain. V shed 7 bases and J shed 1 base, with 4 bases lying between them. This CDR3 comprises 11 residues. CDR1 is MDHEN and CDR2 is SYDVKM in the germline V gene. This CDR3 is CASINNYGYTF. CDR3 DNA sequence: TGTGCCAGCATCAATAACTATGGCTACACCTTC.

This clone was recorded a few times. The J gene is TRBJ2-6, the V gene TRBV4-2; 8 bases map to TRBD2. Germline V CDR1 and CDR2: LGHNA, YNFKEQ. The CDR3 covers 16 residues. After removal of 3 bases from V and 0 bases from J, the junction contained 1 base not matched to a gene. The CDR3 is CASSHGTSSGANVLTF. CDR3 bases: TGTGCCAGCAGCCACGGGACTAGCTCTGGGGCCAACGTCCTGACTTTC.

V and J are TRBV4-1 and TRBJ1-4; TRBD1 matches 10 bases. CDR1 is MGHRA and CDR2 is YSYEKL in the germline V gene. The CDR3 loop spans 20 amino acids. Unmatched junction bases numbered 22, after V lost 5 bases and J lost 7 bases. The CDR3 protein is CASSRLGQGSVGETGEKLFF. The CDR3 coding sequence is TGCGCCAGCAGCAGGCTGGGACAGGGGAGCGTGGGTGAGACGGGTGAAAAACTGTTTTTT.

V gene TRBV30 combines with J gene TRBJ1-2; TRBD1 might be the D (6 bases). CDR3 length: 13 residues. Germline values: CDR1 GTSNPN, CDR2 SVGIG (reference sequence). The V and J ends lost 8 bases and 7 bases respectively, with 20 bases between them. The CDR3 region is CARQGGGRLGYTF. For the CDR3, the DNA is TGTGCCCGCCAGGGTGGGGGCAGGCTTGGCTACACCTTC.

This sequence joins TRBV25-1 and TRBJ1-1; tentatively, D is TRBD1 (5 bases). The CDR3 runs 15 residues. Germline V lookup: CDR1 MGHDK, CDR2 SYGVNS. The V end lost 0 bases, the J end lost 1 base, and 9 bases lay between the germline ends. CDR3 sequence reads: CASSEYGGWNTEAFF. The CDR3 DNA reads as TGTGCCAGCAGTGAATATGGGGGGTGGAACACTGAAGCTTTCTTT. Variable domain in full (rest from reference TRBV25-1 and TRBJ1-1): EADIYQTPRYLVIGTGKKITLECSQTMGHDKMYWYQQDPGMELHLIHYSYGVNSTEKGDLSSESTVSRIRTEHFPLTLESARPSHTSQYLCASSEYGGWNTEAFFGQGTRLTVV.

The chain has TRBV5-1 and TRBJ1-2; D call uncertain. The CDR3 is 14 residues long. With 1 base removed from V and 8 bases from J, the gap between germline ends came to 15 bases. Germline V gene data show CDR1 as SGHRS and CDR2 as YFSETQ. CDR3 sequence: CASSLSARLYGYTF. Written as DNA, the CDR3 is TGCGCCAGCAGCTTGTCCGCCCGACTTTACGGCTACACCTTC.

This clone was detected only a few times. This chain links TRBV13 with TRBJ1-6; D is possibly TRBD1 (5 bases). The CDR3 is 12 amino acids. V was cut by 4 bases and J by 10 bases, with 8 bases left in between. CDR1 and CDR2 from the germline V gene are PRHDT and FYEKMQ (reference sequence). The CDR3 DNA follows: TGTGCCAGCAGCTCCAGGGAGTCACCCCTCCACTTT. It yields the protein CASSSRESPLHF.

The chain links TRBV7-9 to TRBJ2-2; no clear D gene. From germline, CDR1 is SEHNR and CDR2 FQNEAQ (reference sequence). V was pared by 2 bases and J by 6 bases, with 10 bases between. There are 14 residues in the CDR3. This CDR3 reads CASSLNGLPGELFF. CDR3 nucleotides: TGTGCCAGCAGCTTAAATGGGCTTCCCGGGGAGCTGTTTTTT.

This clone has a single count. J is TRBJ1-4 and V is TRBV28; D is ambiguous. V shed 2 bases and J shed 7 bases, with 8 bases lying between them. This CDR3 comprises 13 residues. CDR1 is MDHEN and CDR2 is SYDVKM in the germline V gene. CDR3 in amino acids: CASSLRVVEKLFF. The CDR3, as DNA: TGTGCCAGCAGTTTAAGGGTCGTTGAAAAACTGTTTTTT. The whole variable domain, filled in from reference TRBV28 and TRBJ1-4, reads DVKVTQSSRYLVKRTGEKVFLECVQDMDHENMFWYRQDPGLGLRLIYFSYDVKMKEKGDIPEGYSVSREKKERFSLILESASTNQTSMYLCASSLRVVEKLFFGSGTQLSVL.

The chain recombines TRBV24-1 with TRBJ1-2; D is ambiguous. Trimming removed 4 bases at V and 2 bases at J, with 10 bases between. The CDR3 consists of 14 residues. The germline V gene encodes CDR1 KGHDR and CDR2 SFDVKD. In nucleotides, the CDR3 is TGTGCCACCAGTGAAGGCAGAGAAAACTATGGCTACACCTTC. It yields the protein CATSEGRENYGYTF.

The chain recombines TRBV5-8 with TRBJ2-1; 9 bases fit TRBD1. This CDR3 has 15 amino acids. Germline trimming cut 1 base from V and 2 bases from J; bases unmatched to any gene: 1. Germline V gene data show CDR1 as SGHTS and CDR2 as YDEGEE. The CDR3 is CASSLRQGAYNEQFF. The CDR3 region has the DNA TGTGCCAGCAGCTTGAGACAGGGGGCCTACAATGAGCAGTTCTTC.

This clone has a single count. The chain joins TRBV7-9 to TRBJ1-2, with D hard to call. The CDR3 totals 18 residues. In germline, CDR1 is SEHNR, CDR2 FQNEAQ (reference sequence). V lost 1 base and J lost 6, with 24 bases in between. CDR3 residues: CASSLVKTRWQWGNGYTF. In DNA, the CDR3 is TGTGCCAGCAGCTTAGTAAAGACTAGATGGCAGTGGGGAAATGGCTACACCTTC.

V is TRBV2 and J is TRBJ2-7, with unresolved D. The CDR3 consists of 12 residues. With 6 bases removed from V and 2 bases from J, the gap between germline ends came to 8 bases. Germline V CDR1 and CDR2: SNHLY, FYNNEI. The DNA for the CDR3 is TGTGCCAGCAGCCGTAGACCCTACGAGCAGTACTTC. It encodes CASSRRPYEQYF.

This chain links TRBV6-5 with TRBJ2-4; D possibly corresponds to TRBD2 (6 bases). V was trimmed by 6 bases and J by 7 bases, leaving 16 bases between them. This CDR3 contains 14 residues. Germline V CDR1 and CDR2: MNHEY, SVGAGI. CDR3 region: CASRDGGPANIQYF. CDR3 bases: TGTGCCAGCAGAGACGGGGGTCCCGCGAACATTCAGTACTTC.

The CDR3 loop is CASSPRGGVGQPQHF. The DNA for the CDR3 is TGTGCCAGCTCACCAAGAGGAGGGGTGGGTCAGCCCCAGCATTTT. This sequence joins TRBV18 and TRBJ1-5; D may be TRBD1 (5 bases). CDR3 length: 15 residues. V was clipped by 2 bases and J by 6 bases, with 14 bases between them. In germline, CDR1 is KGHSH, CDR2 LQKENI.

The genes are TRBV28 and TRBJ1-6, with unresolved D. Germline loops: CDR1 MDHEN, CDR2 SYDVKM. This CDR3 has 15 amino acids. Trimming cost V 7 bases and J 7 bases, with 17 bases left between them. The CDR3 DNA is TGTGCCAGCACTCCAGGTCCGCTGAGGAATTCACCCCTCCACTTT. Residues: CASTPGPLRNSPLHF. Full variable domain (rest looked up from reference TRBV28 and TRBJ1-6): DVKVTQSSRYLVKRTGEKVFLECVQDMDHENMFWYRQDPGLGLRLIYFSYDVKMKEKGDIPEGYSVSREKKERFSLILESASTNQTSMYLCASTPGPLRNSPLHFGNGTRLTVT.

This chain uses TRBV7-8 with TRBJ2-2; D possibly uses TRBD1 or TRBD2 (5 bases each). The CDR3 sequence is 19 residues long. CDR1 and CDR2 from the germline V gene are SGHVS and FQNEAQ. The V and J ends lost 2 bases and 7 bases respectively, with 26 bases between them. This chain's CDR3 is CASSLRSLGRRSYGGELFF. The CDR3 DNA reads TGTGCCAGCAGCTTAAGATCTTTGGGACGAAGGTCTTATGGCGGGGAGCTGTTTTTT.

The chain links TRBV10-3 to TRBJ1-2; D remains ambiguous. Trimming left V 3 bases short and J 8 bases short, with 7 bases between. This CDR3 has 11 amino acids. The germline CDR1 and CDR2 sequences are ENHRY and SYGVKD. The CDR3 is CAISEGKGYTF. The DNA for the CDR3 is TGTGCCATCAGTGAAGGTAAAGGCTACACCTTC.

The chain is built from TRBV5-1 and TRBJ2-1; TRBD2 aligns across 15 bases. The CDR3 consists of 15 residues. V trimming: 4 bases; J trimming: 8 bases; junction bases outside the gene matches: 4. The germline gives CDR1 SGHRS, CDR2 YFSETQ. The CDR3 spells CASSLGLAGGDEQFF. Written as DNA, the CDR3 is TGCGCCAGCAGCCTCGGACTAGCGGGAGGGGATGAGCAGTTCTTC.

V and J are TRBV5-1 and TRBJ1-2; D possibly corresponds to TRBD1 (5 bases). V was trimmed by 0 bases and J by 8 bases, leaving 11 bases between them. Per the germline V gene, CDR1 is SGHRS and CDR2 is YFSETQ. This CDR3 is built from 13 residues. CDR3 region: CASSLVGTQGYTF. CDR3 sequence (DNA): TGCGCCAGCAGCTTGGTAGGGACGCAGGGCTACACCTTC. The whole variable domain, remainder taken from reference TRBV5-1 and TRBJ1-2, is KAGVTQTPRYLIKTRGQQVTLSCSPISGHRSVSWYQQTPGQGLQFLFEYFSETQRNKGNFPGRFSGRQFSNSRSEMNVSTLELGDSALYLCASSLVGTQGYTFGSGTRLTVV.